This TCR beta chain came from a study of blood T cell repertoires in COVID-19. Study information: Acute-phase and convalescent COVID-19 samples originated in the United States, Italy and Spain. PBMCs, B-cell-depleted T cells, or T cells provided the cDNA or gDNA that made up the material.

As handled by the study authors: Estimates of nucleated cell counts were drawn from the amplification of reference gene primers. This table comes from immunoSEQ multiplex PCR, and its TCRdb copy is limited to in-frame clones, with some not included. For V, J and clone size, that table is used; D and trimming come from the DNA. The sample yields about 42,000 clones, roughly nine tenths seen once. Germline V gene lookup returns CDR1 MNHNY and CDR2 SVGAGI (reference sequence). This CDR3 has 16 residues. Trimming took 6 bases from V and 8 from J; bases not matched to a gene: 8. Input material: peripheral blood. This TCR was sampled from a man aged 45-65 years with active COVID-19. The V call is TRBV6-6, the J call TRBJ1-6; 12 nucleotides agree with TRBD1. DNA for the CDR3: TGTGCCAGCAGCCCCCGGGACAGGGGGCAACATTCACCCCTCCACTTT. Protein: CASSPRDRGQHSPLHF.